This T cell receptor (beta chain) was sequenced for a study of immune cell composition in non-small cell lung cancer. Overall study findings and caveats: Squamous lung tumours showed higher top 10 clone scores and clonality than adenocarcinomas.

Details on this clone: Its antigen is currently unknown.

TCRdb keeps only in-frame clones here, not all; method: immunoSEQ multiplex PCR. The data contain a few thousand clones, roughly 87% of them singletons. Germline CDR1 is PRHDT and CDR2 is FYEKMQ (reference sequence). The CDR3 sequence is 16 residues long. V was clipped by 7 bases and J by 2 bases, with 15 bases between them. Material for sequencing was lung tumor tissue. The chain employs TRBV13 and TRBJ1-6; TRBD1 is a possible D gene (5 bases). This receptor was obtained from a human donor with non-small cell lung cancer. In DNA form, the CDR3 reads TGTGCCAGCACCCAAGGGGCGGAGACCTATAATTCACCCCTCCACTTT. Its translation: CASTQGAETYNSPLHF.